A selection of T cell receptor beta chains follows, all from one sample in a study of T cell responses to AZD1222 COVID-19 vaccine. Libraries were prepared by immunoSEQ multiplex PCR; TCRdb keeps only in-frame clonotypes and omits some of them. Of about 150,000 clones listed, approximately 91% were seen once; the top ten hold about 1.9%. The sequencing here drew on peripheral blood, taken 28 days after the second AZD1222 dose. Every receptor here comes from an adult who received the AZD1222 COVID-19 vaccine. CDR3s include the opening cysteine and the closing phenylalanine or tryptophan. D genes are given only for firm matches. Some rows mark clone size as missing; the rest say once, few, many or name a class of expanded clone.

>14|NA|TRBV9|NA|TRBJ2-3
CASSVDGRPDTQYF
>13|NA|TRBV6-5|NA|TRBJ2-1
CASSYSPVNEQFF
>13|NA|TRBV6-5|few|TRBJ1-5
CASRATGSSAQHF
>15|NA|TRBV27|once|TRBJ1-4
CASREGGTTNEKLFF
>13|NA|TRBV6-5|NA|TRBJ1-1
CASTVRENTEAFF
>14|NA|TRBV2|NA|TRBJ1-5
CASNSGTQALAQHF
>13|TRBD1|TRBV2|NA|TRBJ1-1
CATDRDLNTEAFF
>14|NA|TRBV7-2|NA|TRBJ2-3
CASSSQLAADTQYF
>15|TRBD1|TRBV7-8|NA|TRBJ2-7
CASSFGENRGYEQYF
>19|TRBD2|TRBV11-2|NA|TRBJ2-2
CASSSQLRLAGGNTGELFF
>21|NA|TRBV9|NA|TRBJ1-3
CASSPQSSRAGFSLSGNTIYF
>15|TRBD2|TRBV6-5|NA|TRBJ2-7
CASSYQLAGSYEQYF
>15|NA|TRBV2|NA|TRBJ2-4
CASSESSAPSNIQYF
>15|NA|TRBV19|NA|TRBJ1-2
CASSPDGQINYGYTF
>14|TRBD2|TRBV13|NA|TRBJ2-7
CASSLISGGHEQYF
>12|NA|TRBV3-1/TRBV3-2|once|TRBJ1-5
CASSQGTQPQHF
>12|NA|TRBV13|NA|TRBJ1-1
CASSLSDTEAFF
>15|NA|TRBV6-5|NA|TRBJ1-5
CASRPTSYSNQPQHF
>11|NA|TRBV3-1/TRBV3-2|NA|TRBJ2-5
CASSQEETQYF
>16|NA|TRBV5-1|NA|TRBJ2-5
CASSLEGRVAGETQYF
>13|TRBD1|TRBV7-9|once|TRBJ2-4
CASSLGQGSVQYF
>14|TRBD2|TRBV20-1|NA|TRBJ2-7
CSASQPGLAYEQYF
>15|NA|TRBV3-1/TRBV3-2|NA|TRBJ1-6
CASSHRSPRNSPLHF
>18|NA|TRBV9|once|TRBJ1-1
CANPHSRRTNLMNTEAFF
>16|TRBD2|TRBV4-2|NA|TRBJ2-1
CASSQTSGSSYNEQFF
>15|TRBD2|TRBV19|NA|TRBJ2-7
CASSIGIAGYYEQYF
>14|NA|TRBV7-2|NA|TRBJ1-1
CASSLRGGRAEAFF
>15|NA|TRBV10-3|NA|TRBJ2-1
CAISEIQGVIDEQFF
>13|NA|TRBV11-3|NA|TRBJ2-7
CASSPRGTYEQYF
>14|NA|TRBV9|NA|TRBJ2-6
CASSLVSGANVLTF
>15|TRBD2|TRBV2|NA|TRBJ2-2
CASRALAGAAGELFF
>15|NA|TRBV19|few|TRBJ1-2
CASSISDVGQRGYTF
>16|TRBD1|TRBV9|NA|TRBJ1-2
CASSPQGGQGPYGYTF
>16|NA|TRBV5-1|NA|TRBJ2-2
CASSTGGGMNTGELFF
>16|NA|TRBV9|NA|TRBJ2-7
CASSVAGVASYYEQYF
>13|NA|TRBV5-4|NA|TRBJ2-5
CASSLFQQETQYF
>14|NA|TRBV7-8|NA|TRBJ2-1
CASSWDSYRNEQFF
>13|TRBD1|TRBV2|NA|TRBJ1-2
CASRAGTDYGYTF
>13|NA|TRBV20-1|NA|TRBJ1-1
CSASYRADTEAFF
>14|NA|TRBV6-5|NA|TRBJ1-1
CASSWGAGNTEAFF
>16|NA|TRBV9|NA|TRBJ2-2
CASSTPGGSNVGELFF
>12|NA|TRBV15|NA|TRBJ2-7
CATSIDPYEQYF
>14|NA|TRBV7-9|NA|TRBJ2-5
CASSLELAGETQYF